This T cell receptor beta chain was documented in a study of T cells in Graves' hyperthyroidism and ophthalmopathy (dated by TCRdb to the late 2010s). A note on the overall study: TCR V-J signatures able to tell the groups apart were searched for in a discovery cohort of some 97 patients, of whom roughly 42 had Graves' ophthalmopathy and under 65 had stable Graves' hyperthyroidism. Prospective prediction of ophthalmopathy was tested in an independent validation cohort of under 20 hyperthyroidism patients and 17 patients who later progressed to ophthalmopathy. For training and testing, the 100 or so patients in the discovery cohort were randomly divided in a 7:3 ratio. In addition, the study compared T-cell repertoires in thyroid tissue and in blood from five or six Graves' hyperthyroidism patients. After blood sampling, hyperthyroidism patients were treated with methimazole at a starting dose of 30 mg daily, and ophthalmopathy patients were treated with high-dose intravenous methylprednisolone. According to the paper, TCR Vbeta CDR3 sequencing was carried out on 135 peripheral blood samples, which came from about 45 ophthalmopathy, 75 or so hyperthyroidism and approximately 17 progressor patients. Broad study findings and their caveats: In validation, the model predicted progression to ophthalmopathy with about 71% sensitivity and around 72% specificity, a median of around six months before onset. Blood samples also contained most of the expanded thyroid clonotypes (frequency above 0.001), which suggests that blood repertoires may reflect thyroid immune responses. Sample size was not statistically predetermined, and investigators were not blinded to group allocation. A 13 V-J signature model separated ophthalmopathy from stable hyperthyroidism, with about 88% sensitivity and 81.08% specificity in cross-validation and 80%/75% in testing.

Many counts were recorded for this clonotype. Its antigen is unknown. Base qualities were left out, and no much larger clone turns up one base away. The CDR3 goes from the cysteine to the phenylalanine over 14 residues. CDR3 DNA is the only sequence kept; it has 42 bases, read in frame from the first base. The junction shows trimming of 2 bases on V and 5 bases on J, plus 12 bases between the germline ends. The germline V gene provides CDR1 WSHSY and CDR2 SAAADI. A patient counted as having stable Graves' hyperthyroidism if no progression to ophthalmopathy occurred over 18 months of follow-up. Hyperthyroidism patients were newly diagnosed, with disease duration under 2 months, and aged 18 to 65 years. The study excluded patients with uncontrolled infections, other autoimmune diseases, pregnancy or lactation. Diagnoses were established on the basis of clinical symptoms, serum thyroxine and TRAb, thyroid ultrasound, and orbital computed tomography. Total RNA was extracted with Trizol reagent, and quality was checked on an Agilent 2100 Bioanalyzer.

TCR beta CDR3 regions were amplified from RNA transcripts. The TCR CDR3 was subjected to a first round of RT-PCR using the HTBI primer set and the Qiagen OneStep RT-PCR kit. Libraries were constructed in a second round of multiplex PCR, after which size selection and purification were performed. Sequencing of the libraries was done on an Illumina HiSeq2000 using paired-end 100 bp reads. As for the authors' bioinformatics: SOAPnuke was used to process the raw data, removing reads that contained adapters or uncalled bases, had a mean Phred below 15, or lacked an exact match to the constant primer or identifier. COPE v1.2.5 was used to merge the high-quality paired reads, and each unique nucleotide sequence was defined as a clonotype. MiTCR v1.1 was used to align the clonotypes against IMGT TRBV, TRBD and TRBJ reference segments. The analysis was restricted to V-J combinations with a frequency above 0.0001, which together covered 99.2% of the repertoires. The TCS score was defined as F50 (clonal expansion) divided by E x V (chaos), with BLOSUM62-based TCRdist calculated between CDR3 peptides within each V-J. Welch's t-statistics and random forest reduced 450 to 600 V-J features to fewer than 15, which were used in a naive Bayes classifier (R e1071). The Morisita-Horn index was used to measure how similar the thyroid and blood repertoires were. TCRdb itself trimmed the public reads at Q25 with fastp, ran MiXCR and retained productive beta chains. Each CDR3 protein gets just one entry, which takes the most common genes and DNA from the rows behind it. TCRdb, not the authors, supplied the V and J calls. The table for this sample lists about 540,000 distinct CDR3 sequences; more than 45% of them were counted only once. The ten largest clones represent about 8.3% of the sample.

The receptor chain draws on TRBV10-2 and TRBJ2-5, and perhaps TRBD2 as D gene, on 6 matching bases. The sample consisted of peripheral blood or thyroid tissue (not recorded which). This TCR was sampled from a woman aged 18-29 years with Graves' hyperthyroidism. The encoded CDR3 is CASSEQLAKETQYF. Here is the DNA: TGCGCCAGCAGTGAGCAACTAGCTAAGGAGACCCAGTACTTC.